This T cell receptor beta chain was obtained from a study of T cell changes during pregnancy in multiple sclerosis. As regards this clone: The conserved phenylalanine or tryptophan normally closing the CDR3 is absent here, so this likely arose from a read error. The limits of the CDR3 on the DNA are not certain, so only TCRdb's listed CDR3 is given.

Profiled with immunoSEQ multiplex PCR; TCRdb holds only in-frame clones, not every one. Of under 70,000 clones in the sample, 90% were seen once. CDR1 and CDR2 from the germline V gene are MNHEY and SVGAGI. 11 amino acids form the CDR3, both terminal residues included. This chain uses TRBV6-5 with TRBJ1-2; the table's D call, TRBD1, has no DNA check behind it. The specimen comprised peripheral blood, sampled in the third trimester of pregnancy. This receptor was identified in a female donor in good health, enrolled as a control in a pregnancy study. CDR3 amino acids: CASSYRDRVFV.